This TCR beta chain was sequenced in a study of blood T cell repertoires in COVID-19. In the study overall: Samples representing acute and convalescent COVID-19 were sourced from the United States, Italy and Spain. PBMCs, B-cell-depleted T cells, or T cells were the source of the cDNA or gDNA that made up the material.

The CDR3 has 14 amino acids. Germline CDR1 is KGHSY and CDR2 is FQNENV. V was cut by 2 bases and J by 7 bases, with 14 bases left in between. Authors' data handling: Scientists estimated how many nucleated cells there were by amplifying reference gene primers. TCRdb's table, derived via immunoSEQ multiplex PCR, lists solely in-frame clones and lacks some. V and J calls plus clone size are reproduced from that table; the DNA served to infer D and trimming. The sample holds some 170,000 clones; 87% are singletons and the top ten take around 1.6%. The receptor was isolated from a woman in her fifties or sixties with acute or convalescent COVID-19. The rearrangement uses TRBV16 and TRBJ1-2; D unclear. The sequencing input was peripheral blood. CDR3 sequence: CASSQTPAGGGYTF. CDR3 DNA sequence: TGTGCCAGCAGCCAAACGCCTGCCGGAGGTGGCTACACCTTC.